This TCR beta chain was found in a study of response to subunit inactivated influenza vaccine. The trim removed 2 bases at V and 8 bases at J, leaving 4 bases unmatched. There are 14 residues in the CDR3. The germline CDR1 and CDR2 sequences are DFQATT and SNEGSKA (reference sequence). Findings of the study overall: Each seasonal influenza vaccination recruits few new T cells, the authors suggested.

This clonotype has at least ten counts. Its antigen remains unknown. TCRdb re-derived calls from the RT-PCR reads in MiXCR, one entry per CDR3 protein. There are more than 600,000 distinct CDR3 sequences in the sample; around 18% occur only once, and 11% lies in the top ten. The J gene is TRBJ2-1, the V gene TRBV20-1, with TRBD2 matching 12 bases. This TCR came from a man in his forties or fifties who received an inactivated influenza vaccine. The sequencing here drew on PBMCs from blood, taken roughly 5 days after vaccination. The CDR3 protein is CSARLAGGPYEQFF. CDR3 nucleotides: TGCAGTGCTAGACTAGCGGGAGGGCCCTATGAGCAGTTCTTC.